What follows are 18 T cell receptor beta chains derived from one specimen sequenced in a study of breast tumors, draining lymph nodes, adjacent tissues. Samples came from axillary lymph nodes draining the breast cancer. TCRdb passed the multiplex PCR reads through MiXCR, listing each CDR3 protein once. The top ten clones hold over 8% of a sample with about 89,000 distinct CDR3 sequences, roughly 29% of them seen once. Specimen: axillary lymph node tissue. All receptors come from a female donor with breast cancer. Some clones in this sample may be carry-over from other donors' samples.

This clonotype was counted a few times. The chain has TRBV25-1 and TRBJ1-1; D gene ambiguous. The CDR3 has 14 residues. Trimming stripped 5 bases from V and 1 base from J, with 11 bases between. The germline gives CDR1 MGHDK, CDR2 SYGVNS. The CDR3 here is CASSSSRWNTEAFF. CDR3 sequence (DNA): TGTGCCAGCAGTTCTTCACGGTGGAACACTGAAGCTTTCTTT.

This clonotype was seen ten or more times. The chain carries TRBV30 and TRBJ2-1, with D perhaps TRBD1 (6 bases). The CDR3 consists of 14 residues. Germline CDR1 and CDR2: GTSNPN and SVGIG (reference sequence). V lost 1 base and J 7 bases, leaving 14 bases between the germline ends. The CDR3: CAWSAGDPVNEQFF. CDR3 nucleotide sequence: TGTGCCTGGAGTGCAGGGGACCCAGTGAATGAGCAGTTCTTC.

This chain connects TRBV5-1 to TRBJ2-5; D is perhaps TRBD1 or TRBD2 (5 bases each). Germline CDR1 and CDR2: SGHRS and YFSETQ. Trimming left V 4 bases short and J 5 bases short, with 12 bases between. The CDR3 loop spans 13 amino acids. The CDR3 region is CASSGGGVETQYF. In DNA, the CDR3 is TGCGCCAGCAGCGGGGGTGGGGTGGAGACCCAGTACTTC.

About this clonotype: The CDR3 end shows no conserved phenylalanine or tryptophan, and so a read error is likely. The J gene is TRBJ1-5, the V gene TRBV7-2; D is unresolved. The CDR3 runs to 14 residues. Germline V gives CDR1 SGHTA, CDR2 FQGNSA. The CDR3 nucleotides read TGTGCCAGCAGCTTAGCGGTTAGCGATCAGCCCCAGCATCTT. It translates to CASSLAVSDQPQHL.

This clonotype showed up just a few times. The V call is TRBV7-2, the J call TRBJ1-1, with D possibly TRBD1 on 6 matching bases. The V end was cut by 1 base, the J end by 4 bases, with 10 bases between. Germline CDR1 is SGHTA and CDR2 is FQGNSA. The CDR3 is 14 amino acids. Written as DNA, the CDR3 is TGTGCCAGCAGCTTAGTCCCAGGGGTCACTGAAGCTTTCTTT. It is translated as CASSLVPGVTEAFF.

The chain has TRBV11-2 and TRBJ1-1; 9 bases fit TRBD1. V trimming: 4 bases; J trimming: 4 bases; junction bases outside the gene matches: 1. The CDR3 runs 13 residues. Germline values: CDR1 SGHAT, CDR2 FQNNGV. The CDR3 DNA reads TGTGCCAGCAGCTCGGACAGGGGCACTGAAGCTTTCTTT. Translation: CASSSDRGTEAFF.

This clonotype was recorded many times. One base away lies a much larger clone, so this may be a sequencing read error. The CDR3 region is CASSFAPTAEQYF. As DNA, the CDR3 is TGTGCCAGCAGTTTCGCCCCAACAGCCGAGCAGTACTTC. The chain recombines TRBV12-3 or TRBV12-4 with TRBJ2-7; no definite D call. V shed 3 bases and J shed 6 bases, with 12 bases lying between them. The CDR3 extends over 13 amino acids.

This clonotype appeared many times. The chain links TRBV30 to TRBJ2-3, with 7 bases identical to TRBD1. Germline CDR1 reads GTSNPN; CDR2 reads SVGIG (reference sequence). V dropped 1 base and J dropped 1; count of bases not matched to a gene: 2. The CDR3 runs 14 residues. In nucleotides, the CDR3 is TGTGCCTGGAGTGAGGGGGCTGGCACAGATACGCAGTATTTT. It is translated as CAWSEGAGTDTQYF.

This chain uses TRBV7-2 with TRBJ2-7; 9 positions match TRBD2. Unmatched junction bases numbered 5, after V lost 1 base and J lost 1 base. This CDR3 comprises 16 residues. Per the germline V gene, CDR1 is SGHTA and CDR2 is FQGNSA. The CDR3 DNA follows: TGTGCCAGCAGCTTAGAGCTAGCGGGACCATCCTACGAGCAGTACTTC. This codes for CASSLELAGPSYEQYF. Based on the CDR3 plus reference TRBV7-2 and TRBJ2-7, the full variable domain is GAGVSQSPSNKVTEKGKDVELRCDPISGHTALYWYRQSLGQGLEFLIYFQGNSAPDKSGLPSDRFSAERTGGSVSTLTIQRTQQEDSAVYLCASSLELAGPSYEQYFGPGTRLTVT.

Comments on this clonotype: Because it lacks the conserved phenylalanine or tryptophan at the end, this CDR3 is likely a read error. The gene calls are TRBV28 and TRBJ2-3, with TRBD2 as a possible D gene (5 bases). The CDR3 spans 14 residues. The germline V and J ends were trimmed by 6 bases and 0 bases, with 10 bases remaining between them. Germline assignment: CDR1 MDHEN and CDR2 SYDVKM. In DNA, the CDR3 is TGTGCCAGCAGAAAAGCGGAGAGCACAGATACGCAGTATTGT. It is translated as CASRKAESTDTQYC.

This clonotype was detected many times. The chain recombines TRBV11-2 with TRBJ2-7, with D unresolved. Trimming stripped 3 bases from V and 6 bases from J, with 15 bases between. The CDR3 is made up of 14 amino acids. The V gene's germline CDR1 is SGHAT and CDR2 FQNNGV. In nucleotides, the CDR3 is TGTGCCAGCAGCTTCCCCCTAGGAATCGCCGAGCAGTACTTC. Its protein product is CASSFPLGIAEQYF. Based on the CDR3 plus reference TRBV11-2 and TRBJ2-7, the full variable domain is EAGVAQSPRYKIIEKRQSVAFWCNPISGHATLYWYQQILGQGPKLLIQFQNNGVVDDSQLPKDRFSAERLKGVDSTLKIQPAKLEDSAVYLCASSFPLGIAEQYFGPGTRLTVT.

In the case of this clonotype: The junction shows a germline mismatch at one end, possibly a read error. CDR3 region: CAGSHYRGPGNTIYF. In nucleotides, the CDR3 is TGTGCCGGCAGCCACTACAGGGGGCCAGGAAACACCATATATTTT. The genes are TRBV4-2 and TRBJ1-3; 9 nucleotides align to TRBD1. The length of the CDR3 is 15 residues. CDR1 LGHNA and CDR2 YNFKEQ come from the germline V gene.

This clonotype has at least ten counts. The CDR3 bases are TGCAGTGCTATAAAGGGACAGGGGGCGTTTCGGGATGAGCAGTTCTTC. Protein sequence: CSAIKGQGAFRDEQFF. The chain carries TRBV20-1 and TRBJ2-1; the match to TRBD1 covers 12 bases. The CDR3 sequence is 16 residues long. The germline V gene has CDR1 DFQATT and CDR2 SNEGSKA (reference sequence). J gave up 8 bases and V 4 bases, and 12 bases lay outside the gene matches.

The rearrangement uses TRBV3-1 and TRBJ1-5; the D is unclear. The CDR3 contains 12 residues. The V gene's germline CDR1 is LGHDT and CDR2 YNNKEL (reference sequence). Trimming took 3 bases from V and 10 from J, leaving 10 bases between them. As DNA, the CDR3 is TGTGCCAGCAGCCACAGGACCGGACCCCAGCATTTT. This sequence encodes CASSHRTGPQHF.

This clonotype was recorded many times. The rearrangement uses TRBV5-8 and TRBJ2-7; perhaps TRBD2 as D (5 bases). The V end lost 4 bases, the J end lost 5 bases, and 22 bases lay between the germline ends. The V gene's germline CDR1 is SGHTS and CDR2 YDEGEE. CDR3 length equals 16 residues. This CDR3 reads CASSQASRATGNEQYF. In DNA, the CDR3 is TGTGCCAGCAGCCAAGCTAGCCGGGCTACGGGAAACGAGCAGTACTTC. Combining the CDR3 with reference TRBV5-8 and TRBJ2-7 gives the whole variable domain EAGVTQSPTHLIKTRGQQATLRCSPISGHTSVYWYQQALGLGLQFLLWYDEGEERNRGNFPPRFSGRQFPNYSSELNVNALELEDSALYLCASSQASRATGNEQYFGPGTRLTVT.

This clonotype was found many times. This may arise from a read error, as a much more abundant clone is one base away. V and J are TRBV20-1 and TRBJ2-7, with D unresolved. The CDR3 is 11 amino acids. CDR1 is DFQATT, CDR2 SNEGSKA, per germline (reference sequence). The CDR3 spells CSAVLGYEQSF. The CDR3 DNA follows: TGCAGTGCTGTTCTTGGGTACGAGCAGTCCTTC.

This rearrangement joins TRBV9 to TRBJ2-7, with 8 bases lining up with TRBD2. CDR3 length: 15 amino acids. V shed 0 bases and J 5 bases; nucleotides not matched to a gene: 7. Germline CDR1 is SGDLS and CDR2 is YYNGEE. CDR3 in DNA: TGTGCCAGCAGCGTAGAAAGCGGGAGTATCGACGAGCAGTACTTC. It codes for CASSVESGSIDEQYF.

In regard to this clonotype: Compared with germline, one end of the junction differs, possibly owing to a read error. The rearrangement links TRBV7-3 to TRBJ2-7; D is unclear. This CDR3 is built from 13 residues. Germline loops: CDR1 SGHTA, CDR2 FQGTGA. The CDR3 bases are TGTGCCAGCAGCCAAGGGATCGGTGACGAGCGGTACTTC. This gives the protein CASSQGIGDERYF.